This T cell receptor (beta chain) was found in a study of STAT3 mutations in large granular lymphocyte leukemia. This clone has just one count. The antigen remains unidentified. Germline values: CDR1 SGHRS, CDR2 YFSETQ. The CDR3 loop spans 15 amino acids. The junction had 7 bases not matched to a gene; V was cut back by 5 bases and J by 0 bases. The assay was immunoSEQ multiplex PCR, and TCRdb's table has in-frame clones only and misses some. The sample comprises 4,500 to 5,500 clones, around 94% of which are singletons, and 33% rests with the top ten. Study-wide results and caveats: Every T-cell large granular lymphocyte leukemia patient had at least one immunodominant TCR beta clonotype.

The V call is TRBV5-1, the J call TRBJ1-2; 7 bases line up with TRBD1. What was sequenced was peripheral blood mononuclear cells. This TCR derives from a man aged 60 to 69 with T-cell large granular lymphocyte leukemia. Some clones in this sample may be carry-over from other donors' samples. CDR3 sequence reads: CASRPGTVTNYGYTF. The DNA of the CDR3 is TGCGCCAGCAGACCCGGGACAGTGACTAACTATGGCTACACCTTC.